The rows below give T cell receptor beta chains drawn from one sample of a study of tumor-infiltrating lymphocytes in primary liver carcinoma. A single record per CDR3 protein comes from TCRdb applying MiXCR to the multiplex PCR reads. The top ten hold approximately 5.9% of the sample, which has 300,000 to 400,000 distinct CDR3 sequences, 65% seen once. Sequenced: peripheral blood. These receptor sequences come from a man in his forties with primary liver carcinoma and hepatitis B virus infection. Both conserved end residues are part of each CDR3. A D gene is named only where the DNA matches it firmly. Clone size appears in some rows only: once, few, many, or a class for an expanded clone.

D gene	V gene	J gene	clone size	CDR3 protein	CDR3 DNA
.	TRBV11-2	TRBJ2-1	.	CSISLDLGDEQFF	TGTTCCATCAGCTTAGATTTGGGGGATGAGCAGTTCTTC
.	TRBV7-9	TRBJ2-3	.	CASSVGLSTDTQYF	TGTGCCAGCAGCGTAGGACTAAGCACAGATACGCAGTATTTT
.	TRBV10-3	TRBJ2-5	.	CAVSGGTQVRGDQETQYF	TGTGCCGTCAGTGGGGGCACACAAGTCAGAGGGGACCAAGAGACCCAGTACTTC
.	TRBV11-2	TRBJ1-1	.	CASSAREGTEAFF	TGTGCCAGCAGCGCCCGAGAAGGCACTGAAGCTTTCTTT
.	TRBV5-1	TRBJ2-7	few	CASSFRDGYEQYF	TGCGCCAGCAGCTTCCGGGACGGATACGAGCAGTACTTC
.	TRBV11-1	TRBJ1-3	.	CASAEQPSGNTIYF	TGTGCCAGCGCCGAACAGCCCTCTGGAAACACCATTTATTTT
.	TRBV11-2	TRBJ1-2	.	CDSSSRGSTNYGYTF	TGTGACAGCAGCTCCCGAGGGTCAACTAACTATGGCTACACATTC
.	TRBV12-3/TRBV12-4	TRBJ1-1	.	CASTRLQGNTEAFF	TGTGCCAGCACCCGATTACAGGGTAACACTGAAGCTTTCTTT
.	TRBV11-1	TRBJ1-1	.	CASSLAGANTEVFF	TGCGCCAGCAGCTTAGCGGGGGCGAACACTGAAGTTTTCTTT
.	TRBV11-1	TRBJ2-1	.	CVSSLERGGQGNGQFF	TGTGTCAGCAGCTTAGAAAGGGGGGGCCAGGGCAATGGGCAGTTCTTC
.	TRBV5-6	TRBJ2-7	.	CASSRERYEQYF	TGTGCCAGCAGCCGAGAACGCTACGAGCAGTACTTC
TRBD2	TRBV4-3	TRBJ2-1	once	CASSLGGLAGANEQFF	TGCGCCAGCAGCCTCGGAGGACTAGCGGGAGCCAATGAGCAGTTCTTC
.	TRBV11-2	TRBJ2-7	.	CASSSFPTKSSYEQYF	TGTGCCAGCAGCTCGTTTCCTACAAAGAGCTCCTACGAGCAGTACTTC
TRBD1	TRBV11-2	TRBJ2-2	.	CASGSQGAAGDLFF	TGTGCCAGCGGAAGTCAGGGGGCCGCCGGGGACCTGTTTTTT
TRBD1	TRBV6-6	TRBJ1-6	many	CASSNRQGAVSPLHF	TGTGCCAGCAGTAACCGACAGGGGGCTGTTTCACCCCTCCACTTT
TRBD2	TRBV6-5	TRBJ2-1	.	CASGYRFPAGADNSYNEQFF	TGTGCCAGCGGTTACAGGTTTCCAGCGGGAGCGGATAACTCCTACAATGAGCAGTTCTTC
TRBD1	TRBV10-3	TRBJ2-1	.	CAISNATGSYNEQFF	TGTGCCATCAGTAACGCGACAGGGTCCTACAATGAGCAGTTCTTC
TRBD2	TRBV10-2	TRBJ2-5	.	CASLAGETQYF	TGCGCCAGCTTAGCGGGAGAGACCCAGTACTTC
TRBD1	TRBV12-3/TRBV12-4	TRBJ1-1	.	CASSKTQTGRNTEAFF	TGTGCCAGCAGCAAAACCCAGACAGGGCGTAACACTGAAGCTTTCTTT
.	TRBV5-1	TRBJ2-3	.	CASSMPPGREADTQYF	TGCGCCAGCAGCATGCCCCCCGGAAGGGAGGCAGATACGCAGTATTTT
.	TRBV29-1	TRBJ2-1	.	CSARPSGNEQLF	TGCAGCGCCCGCCCAAGTGGGAATGAGCAGCTCTTC
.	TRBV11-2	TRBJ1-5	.	CVSSLGPTANQRQHF	TGTGTCAGCAGCTTAGGCCCGACAGCCAATCAGCGCCAGCATTTT
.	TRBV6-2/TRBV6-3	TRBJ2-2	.	CASSYTADTGELFF	TGTGCCAGCAGTTACACAGCTGACACCGGGGAGCTGTTTTTT
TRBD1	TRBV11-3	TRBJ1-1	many	CASSPDRGNTEAFF	TGTGCCAGCAGCCCGGACAGGGGAAACACTGAAGCTTTCTTT
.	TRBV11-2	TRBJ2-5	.	CASSTGRETQYF	TGCGCCAGCAGCACAGGGAGGGAGACCCAGTACTTC
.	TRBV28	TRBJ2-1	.	CASSLPRTYNEQFF	TGTGCCAGCAGTTTACCCCGGACTTACAATGAGCAGTTCTTC
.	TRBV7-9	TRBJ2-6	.	CDSRHSGANVLTF	TGTGACAGCAGACACTCTGGGGCCAACGTCCTGACTTTC
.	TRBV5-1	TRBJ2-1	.	CASSPAPYNEQFF	TGCGCCAGCAGTCCTGCACCGTACAATGAGCAGTTCTTC
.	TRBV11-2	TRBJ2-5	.	CAGSLGGETQCF	TGTGCCGGCAGCTTAGGGGGAGAGACCCAGTGCTTC
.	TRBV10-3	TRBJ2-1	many	CASQRAGALDEQFF	TGTGCCTCTCAACGGGCAGGGGCATTGGATGAGCAGTTCTTC
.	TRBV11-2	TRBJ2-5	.	CASNPRWDRSETQCF	TGTGCCAGCAACCCTCGTTGGGATAGATCAGAGACCCAATGCTTC
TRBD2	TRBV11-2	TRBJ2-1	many	CASSLAVLAGSVGEQFF	TGTGCCAGCAGCTTAGCGGTACTAGCGGGATCCGTGGGTGAGCAGTTCTTC
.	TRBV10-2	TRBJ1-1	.	CASSTQGSNSETFF	TGCGCCAGCAGTACACAGGGCTCGAACAGTGAAACTTTCTTT
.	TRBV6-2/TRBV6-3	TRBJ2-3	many	CASSYWASTDTQYF	TGTGCCAGCAGTTACTGGGCGTCTACAGATACGCAGTATTTT
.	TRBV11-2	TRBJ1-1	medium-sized	CASSLGQGNTEAFF	TGTGCCAGCAGCTTAGGCCAGGGCAACACTGAAGCTTTCTTT
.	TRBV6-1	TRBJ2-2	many	CAGYRDPGELFF	TGTGCCGGCTACAGGGACCCCGGGGAGCTGTTTTTT
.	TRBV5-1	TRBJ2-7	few	CASSPSTSIGEQYF	TGCGCCAGCAGCCCTTCGACTTCAATCGGAGAGCAGTACTTC
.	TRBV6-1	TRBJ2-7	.	CASSEGGPEQYF	TGTGCCAGCAGTGAGGGGGGTCCCGAGCAGTACTTC
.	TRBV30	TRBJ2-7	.	CAWSVEGLGEQYF	TGTGCCTGGAGTGTCGAGGGCCTAGGCGAGCAATACTTC
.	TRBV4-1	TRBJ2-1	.	CASSQSLPSGNEQFF	TGCGCCAGCAGCCAATCCCTCCCATCGGGTAATGAGCAGTTCTTC
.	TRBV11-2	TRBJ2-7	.	CASRTPGRGFQQYF	TGTGCCAGCAGGACACCGGGACGGGGATTCCAGCAGTACTTC
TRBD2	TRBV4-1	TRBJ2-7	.	CACSQDPPTASGIYEQHF	TGCGCCTGCAGCCAAGACCCTCCCACGGCTAGCGGAATCTACGAGCAGCACTTC
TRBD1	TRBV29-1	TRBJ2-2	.	CSVEGQGESGELFF	TGCAGTGTTGAAGGACAGGGGGAGTCCGGGGAGCTGTTTTTT
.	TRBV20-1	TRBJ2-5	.	CSAQWGDRSETQYF	TGCAGTGCGCAGTGGGGCGACAGGTCAGAGACCCAGTACTTC
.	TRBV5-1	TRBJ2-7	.	CASFSNRRREESYEQHF	TGCGCCAGCTTCTCTAATAGACGGCGGGAAGAATCCTACGAGCAGCACTTC
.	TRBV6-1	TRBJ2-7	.	CASSEERTFYEQYF	TGTGCCAGCAGTGAAGAACGGACATTCTACGAGCAGTACTTC
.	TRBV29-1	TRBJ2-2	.	CSAGFVSGEPFF	TGCAGCGCTGGGTTTGTCTCCGGGGAGCCGTTTTTT
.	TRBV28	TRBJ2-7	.	CASSLLRTVYF	TGTGCCAGCAGTTTACTAAGGACAGTATACTTC
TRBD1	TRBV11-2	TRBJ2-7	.	CASRPKLQGQIYEQYF	TGTGCCAGCAGACCCAAACTACAGGGGCAAATCTACGAACAGTACTTC
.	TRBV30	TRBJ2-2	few	CAWSVYEVAGELFF	TGTGCCTGGAGTGTATACGAGGTAGCCGGGGAGCTGTTTTTT
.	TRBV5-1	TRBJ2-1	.	CASSLAGGSDEQFF	TGCGCCAGCAGCTTGGCCGGGGGCTCGGATGAGCAGTTCTTC
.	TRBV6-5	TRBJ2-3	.	CATRQVEAAREHF	TGTGCCACCAGACAAGTGGAGGCAGCGAGGGAGCATTTT
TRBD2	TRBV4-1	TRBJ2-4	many	CASSQEPSGRAIQYF	TGCGCCAGCAGCCAAGAGCCGAGCGGGAGGGCAATTCAGTACTTC
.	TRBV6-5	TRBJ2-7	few	CAIRDLDSYEQYF	TGTGCCATCAGGGACCTAGACTCCTACGAGCAGTACTTC
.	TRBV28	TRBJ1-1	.	CASSLADVLMNTEAFF	TGTGCCAGTAGTTTGGCTGATGTGTTAATGAACACTGAAGCTTTCTTT